These T cell receptor beta chains were read from a single sample in a study of blood T cells in healthy people across ages. Via MiXCR, TCRdb re-called the 5' RACE reads, giving one row per CDR3 protein. Of hundreds of thousands of distinct CDR3 sequences listed, approximately 30% are singletons. What was sequenced was blood. The origin of the receptors is an elderly woman in good health. Each CDR3 is given with its conserved first and last residue. Fields, in order: CDR3 protein, J gene, V gene.

CDR3 protein: CASQNGDRGPDTQYF
J gene: TRBJ2-3
V gene: TRBV28

CDR3 protein: CATSGLAGVKGHEQFF
J gene: TRBJ2-1
V gene: TRBV5-1

CDR3 protein: CASSPGRVKETQYF
J gene: TRBJ2-5
V gene: TRBV5-1

CDR3 protein: CASSFSWTYEQYF
J gene: TRBJ2-7
V gene: TRBV5-6

CDR3 protein: CAWTLGGNTDTQYF
J gene: TRBJ2-3
V gene: TRBV30

CDR3 protein: CASSRIKSGANVLTF
J gene: TRBJ2-6
V gene: TRBV6-1

CDR3 protein: CASSVEEAGNEQFF
J gene: TRBJ2-1
V gene: TRBV9

CDR3 protein: CAWSVSGGAAGELFF
J gene: TRBJ2-2
V gene: TRBV30

CDR3 protein: CAGSHLNRGQAEQYF
J gene: TRBJ2-7
V gene: TRBV3-1

CDR3 protein: CSARAPWADGANVLTF
J gene: TRBJ2-6
V gene: TRBV20-1